This TCR beta chain was recorded in a study of T cells in Graves' hyperthyroidism and ophthalmopathy (dated by TCRdb to the late 2010s). With respect to the entire study: Peripheral blood was collected at initial diagnosis, before any treatment. To identify TCR V-J signatures that set the groups apart, the researchers used a discovery cohort of 100 patients, made up of roughly 45 with Graves' ophthalmopathy and about 60 with stable Graves' hyperthyroidism. The 100 or so discovery patients were divided at random into training and test sets in a 7:3 ratio. After sampling, hyperthyroidism patients received methimazole starting at 30 mg daily, and ophthalmopathy patients received high-dose intravenous methylprednisolone. The paper reports TCR Vbeta CDR3 sequencing of more than 120 peripheral blood samples: approximately 41 ophthalmopathy, fewer than 80 hyperthyroidism and around 17 progressor patients. Whether ophthalmopathy could be predicted prospectively was tested in an independent validation cohort made up of under 20 hyperthyroidism patients plus 17 patients who later progressed to ophthalmopathy. In addition, the study compared T-cell repertoires in thyroid tissue and in blood from six Graves' hyperthyroidism patients.

Overall study outcomes, separate from this receptor: Most expanded thyroid clonotypes (frequency above 0.001) were also detected in blood, a finding suggesting that blood repertoires may reflect thyroid immune responses. A model built on a 13 V-J signature distinguished ophthalmopathy from stable hyperthyroidism, reaching 87.88% sensitivity and 81.08% specificity in cross-validation and 80%/75% in testing. No statistical method was used to fix the sample size in advance, and group allocation was not hidden from the investigators. During validation, the model predicted progression to ophthalmopathy a median of approximately six months ahead of onset, with just under 71% sensitivity and roughly 75% specificity.

The junction shows trimming of 3 bases on V and 3 bases on J, and the gene matches do not reach 5 bases of it. The germline V gene yields SGDLS for CDR1 and YYNGEE for CDR2. CDR3 length: 14 amino acids, cysteine to phenylalanine. Just the 42-base CDR3 DNA is kept, in frame starting at base 1. A patient counted as having stable Graves' hyperthyroidism if no progression to ophthalmopathy occurred over 18 months of follow-up. Hyperthyroidism patients were newly diagnosed, had a disease duration of under 2 months, and were aged 18 to 65 years. Patients with uncontrolled infections, other autoimmune diseases, pregnancy or lactation were excluded. Clinical symptoms, serum thyroxine and TRAb, thyroid ultrasound, and orbital computed tomography formed the basis for the diagnoses. Ficoll-Paque density gradient centrifugation was used to isolate PBMCs from 10 ml of fresh peripheral blood. Total RNA was extracted with Trizol reagent, and quality was checked on an Agilent 2100 Bioanalyzer.

This clonotype was recorded many times. Its antigen remains undetermined. No much larger clone exists at a distance of one base, and base qualities are not known. TCR beta CDR3 regions were amplified from RNA transcripts. The TCR CDR3 was subjected to a first round of RT-PCR using the HTBI primer set and the Qiagen OneStep RT-PCR kit. A second multiplex PCR round built the libraries, followed by size selection and purification. The libraries were sequenced on an Illumina HiSeq2000 using paired-end 100 bp reads. The study's processing was this. SOAPnuke was used to process the raw data, throwing out any read that contained adapters or uncalled bases, had a mean Phred below 15, or lacked an exact constant-primer or identifier match. High-quality paired reads were merged with COPE v1.2.5, and unique nucleotide sequences were defined as clonotypes. Clonotypes were aligned to IMGT TRBV, TRBD and TRBJ reference segments using MiTCR v1.1. The analysis was restricted to V-J combinations with a frequency above 0.0001, which together covered 99.2% of the repertoires. A TCS score was defined as the ratio of F50 (clonal expansion) to E x V (chaos), with BLOSUM62-based TCRdist applied between CDR3 peptides within each V-J. Welch's t-statistics and random forest reduced around 550 V-J features to 10 to 15, which were used in a naive Bayes classifier (R e1071). The public reads were reprocessed in TCRdb via fastp at Q25 and MiXCR, keeping in-frame beta chains. When rows share a CDR3 protein, they turn into one entry using the most common DNA and genes. TCRdb, not the original authors, processed these V and J calls. This sample lists a few hundred thousand distinct CDR3 sequences; 14% to 15% were detected once. The leading ten clones occupy around a third of the sample.

Rearrangement joined TRBV9 to TRBJ2-7; 8 nucleotides in the junction match TRBD2. The source is a woman in her 30s with Graves' hyperthyroidism. Material: blood. The nucleotides are TGTGCCAGCAGCGCGACTAGCGCCCACTACGAGCAGTACTTC. Translated, it gives CASSATSAHYEQYF.